This T cell receptor beta chain was obtained from a study of blood T cell repertoires in COVID-19. At the level of the study: The United States, Italy and Spain were the sources of the acute and convalescent COVID-19 samples. Sources were T cells, B-cell-depleted T cells, or PBMCs; the material itself was cDNA or gDNA.

Germline V CDR1 and CDR2: SQVTM, ANQGSEA. V gave up 4 bases and J gave up 0 bases, with 9 bases separating them. The CDR3 spans 14 residues. In the original analysis: It was from reference gene primer amplification that nucleated cell counts were estimated. Data came from immunoSEQ multiplex PCR; TCRdb stores just in-frame clones and leaves some out. Clonal size and the V and J genes are those of that table, whereas D and trimming came from the DNA. The profile shows approximately 230,000 clones, nearly 90% of them singletons. The genes are TRBV29-1 and TRBJ2-2; weak D call: TRBD2 (6 bases). The origin of this receptor is a man aged 18 to 29 with active or convalescent COVID-19. The specimen was peripheral blood. The CDR3 is CSVGRGTNTGELFF. The CDR3, as DNA: TGCAGCGTTGGGCGCGGGACGAACACCGGGGAGCTGTTTTTT.